These T cell receptor beta chains were read from a single sample in a study of T-cell reconstitution after alpha-beta-depleted transplantation in children. Each CDR3 protein is one row after TCRdb ran MiXCR on the PCR reads. The sample holds 780,000 or so distinct CDR3 sequences, 16% seen once. Specimen: PBMCs, mostly from graft donor cells, collected 360 days after TCRalphabeta/CD19-depleted stem cell transplant. The receptors shown here come from a male patient aged 10-17 years who had a stem cell transplant for acute lymphoblastic leukemia, so the T cells may come from the graft donor. CDR3s include the opening cysteine and the closing phenylalanine or tryptophan. Each record gives: J gene, V gene, CDR3 protein.

>TRBJ2-1|TRBV11-1
CASSPRTSGTNSYNEQFF
>TRBJ2-5|TRBV7-6
CASSLGRLEKIVWETQYF
>TRBJ2-5|TRBV7-9
CASSRGTSGREETQYF
>TRBJ2-1|TRBV29-1
CSVELEGPKFF
>TRBJ1-1|TRBV5-1
CASGVDGTEAFF
>TRBJ2-3|TRBV29-1
CSVEGERASGTSSTDTQYF
>TRBJ1-5|TRBV10-3
CAISESATGVLNQPQHF
>TRBJ2-3|TRBV7-8
CASRLREGLAHSTDTQYF
>TRBJ1-1|TRBV7-9
CASSLRGEGGTEAFF
>TRBJ1-1|TRBV5-1
CASSLVGHLNTEAFF
>TRBJ2-1|TRBV7-8
CASSLALAGGPYEQFF
>TRBJ2-5|TRBV20-1
CSARDPSRVTQETQYF
>TRBJ2-2|TRBV20-1
CSARVRGNTGELFF
>TRBJ1-1|TRBV7-6
CASSFRTGAMNTEAFF
>TRBJ2-7|TRBV6-5
CASSYSIIQGGYEQYF
>TRBJ2-1|TRBV14
CASSQAGTWNEQFF
>TRBJ2-1|TRBV7-2
CASSLYQFPHEQFF
>TRBJ2-7|TRBV25-1
CASSDLAVRQYF
>TRBJ2-3|TRBV9
CASSVVWSASTDTQYF
>TRBJ2-7|TRBV5-1
CASSKGQLRYEQYF
>TRBJ1-1|TRBV15
CATSRDIWTASGNTEAFF
>TRBJ2-3|TRBV9
CASTVGDGRVTDTQYF
>TRBJ2-7|TRBV4-2
CASSQVDGLDTEIYEQYF
>TRBJ2-7|TRBV20-1
CSAIGGRGYEQYF
>TRBJ2-5|TRBV20-1
CSARRANRETQYF
>TRBJ2-7|TRBV27
CASSIMRGLAGGEQYF
>TRBJ1-3|TRBV29-1
CSVEDPLGSGNTIYF
>TRBJ2-7|TRBV18
CASSPRTQGSYEQYF
>TRBJ2-7|TRBV5-1
CASSLGSFSSYEQYF
>TRBJ2-7|TRBV5-1
CASSFPGTGALYEQYF
>TRBJ2-3|TRBV9
CASSVVPGDTDTQYF
>TRBJ1-2|TRBV7-6
CASSLVGDLGTGTANYGYTF